These 21 T cell receptor beta chains were sequenced from one sample in a study of CD8 T cells in Susac syndrome. An input of about 0.5 to 1 ug of RNA was subjected to reverse transcription using random hexamers. TCRdb re-analysed the immunoSEQ multiplex PCR reads in MiXCR, keeping a single row per CDR3 protein. The table records 55,000 to 85,000 distinct CDR3 sequences, just over 95% of them present only once. Sequenced material: CD4+ T cells from PBMCs. These receptors all come from a human donor with multiple sclerosis.

V gene TRBV7-2 combines with J gene TRBJ2-7; 7 bases are shared with TRBD2. CDR1 is SGHTA and CDR2 is FQGNSA in the germline V gene. The CDR3 covers 15 residues. The trim removed 1 base at V and 2 bases at J, leaving 5 bases unmatched. The CDR3 DNA is TGTGCCAGCAGCTTAGGGCGGGGGACTACCTACGAGCAGTACTTC. Translating it yields CASSLGRGTTYEQYF.

The J gene is TRBJ1-5, the V gene TRBV2, with D unclear. CDR1 SNHLY and CDR2 FYNNEI come from the germline V gene. Trimming took off 7 bases at V and 1 base at J, with 8 bases between the two ends. CDR3 size: 13 residues. The chain's CDR3 is CASNTGSNQPQHF. The CDR3 DNA follows: TGTGCCAGCAATACGGGAAGCAATCAGCCCCAGCATTTT.

This sequence joins TRBV6-2 or TRBV6-3 and TRBJ2-7; D might be TRBD2 (6 bases). Germline CDR1 MNHEY, CDR2 SVGEGT. The V end lost 6 bases, the J end lost 7 bases, and 10 bases lay between the germline ends. This CDR3 is built from 11 residues. For the CDR3, the DNA is TGTGCCAGCAGGCAACGGGGGGAGCAGTACTTC. Translation gives CASRQRGEQYF.

The chain recombines TRBV30 with TRBJ2-7; D not resolved. Germline V CDR1 and CDR2: GTSNPN, SVGIG (reference sequence). The V and J ends lost 0 bases and 2 bases respectively, with 8 bases between them. This CDR3 contains 13 residues. CDR3 in amino acids: CAWSVNEAYEQYF. The CDR3 DNA reads as TGTGCCTGGAGTGTCAACGAAGCCTACGAGCAGTACTTC.

This clonotype has only one observation. The chain links TRBV7-8 to TRBJ1-5, with D possibly matching TRBD1 (6 bases). The germline V and J ends were trimmed by 5 bases and 7 bases, with 15 bases remaining between them. This CDR3 contains 14 residues. Germline lookup yields CDR1 SGHVS and CDR2 FQNEAQ. This CDR3 is CASSTYREGQPQHF. CDR3 bases: TGTGCCAGCAGCACTTACAGGGAGGGCCAGCCCCAGCATTTT.

This clonotype was seen more than once but under ten times. The chain couples TRBV12-3 or TRBV12-4 to TRBJ1-1; D is ambiguous. Trimming took off 5 bases at V and 0 bases at J, with 10 bases between the two ends. The CDR3 spans 14 residues. CDR3 sequence reads: CASSPTGMNTEAFF. DNA for the CDR3: TGTGCCAGCAGTCCCACGGGGATGAACACTGAAGCTTTCTTT.

The chain uses TRBV3-1 and TRBJ2-1; D unresolved. Looked up from germline, CDR1 is LGHDT and CDR2 is YNNKEL (reference sequence). CDR3 length: 16 residues. Trimming removed 3 bases from V and 0 bases from J, with 12 bases in between. CDR3 in DNA: TGTGCCAGCAGCCATGGTTACCTCAGCTCCTACAATGAGCAGTTCTTC. This encodes CASSHGYLSSYNEQFF.

CDR3 protein: CASSLGLAQETQYF. In nucleotides, the CDR3 is TGTGCCAGCAGTCTCGGACTAGCGCAGGAGACCCAGTACTTC. V is TRBV6-2 or TRBV6-3 and J is TRBJ2-5; TRBD2 matches at 9 bases. The CDR3 consists of 14 residues. The germline V gene has CDR1 MNHEY and CDR2 SVGEGT. After removal of 5 bases from V and 5 bases from J, the junction contained 6 bases not matched to a gene.

V and J are TRBV7-3 and TRBJ1-1; D might be TRBD1 (5 bases). This CDR3 is built from 16 residues. Trimming took 1 base from V and 2 from J, leaving 14 bases between them. The V gene's germline CDR1 is SGHTA and CDR2 FQGTGA. The CDR3, as DNA: TGTGCCAGCAGCTTAAACCCAGGGACGGGTAACACTGAAGCTTTCTTT. The encoded protein is CASSLNPGTGNTEAFF.

The chain recombines TRBV5-1 with TRBJ2-7; D might be TRBD1 (5 bases). This CDR3 is built from 13 residues. In germline, CDR1 is SGHRS, CDR2 YFSETQ. The V end lost 4 bases, the J end lost 3 bases, and 11 bases lay between the germline ends. For the CDR3, the DNA is TGCGCCAGCAGCCAGGGATCAAACTACGAGCAGTACTTC. This codes for CASSQGSNYEQYF.

The CDR3 sequence: CASGTGWGQPQHF. The CDR3 nucleotides read TGTGCCAGCGGGACCGGGTGGGGTCAGCCCCAGCATTTT. The genes are TRBV28 and TRBJ1-5; a possible D gene is TRBD1 (5 bases). V was pared by 8 bases and J by 6 bases, with 14 bases between. Germline CDR1 and CDR2: MDHEN and SYDVKM. The CDR3 consists of 13 residues. Using reference TRBV28 and TRBJ1-5 for the parts outside the CDR3, the full variable domain is DVKVTQSSRYLVKRTGEKVFLECVQDMDHENMFWYRQDPGLGLRLIYFSYDVKMKEKGDIPEGYSVSREKKERFSLILESASTNQTSMYLCASGTGWGQPQHFGDGTRLSIL.

The rearrangement joins TRBV11-2 to TRBJ1-2; D is undetermined. The CDR3 has 12 amino acids. V was cut by 7 bases and J by 5 bases, with 11 bases left in between. Germline V gives CDR1 SGHAT, CDR2 FQNNGV. CDR3 sequence: CASTKGGYGYTF. In DNA, the CDR3 is TGTGCCAGCACCAAAGGCGGATATGGCTACACCTTC.

The rearrangement joins TRBV12-3 or TRBV12-4 to TRBJ2-3; possibly TRBD2 for D (6 bases). The V end lost 5 bases, the J end lost 4 bases, and 13 bases lay between the germline ends. The CDR3 is made up of 14 amino acids. Written as DNA, the CDR3 is TGTGCCAGCAGTCTCCTTGGAGGGCCAGATACGCAGTATTTT. Amino acid sequence: CASSLLGGPDTQYF.

The V and J genes are TRBV5-1 and TRBJ2-1; 11 bases map to TRBD1. This CDR3 comprises 14 residues. Trimming removed 4 bases from V and 7 bases from J; junction bases left unmatched: 4. The germline V gene has CDR1 SGHRS and CDR2 YFSETQ. CDR3: CASSTGTGGNEQFF. The CDR3, as DNA: TGCGCCAGCAGCACCGGGACAGGGGGTAATGAGCAGTTCTTC. The whole variable domain, filled in from reference TRBV5-1 and TRBJ2-1, reads KAGVTQTPRYLIKTRGQQVTLSCSPISGHRSVSWYQQTPGQGLQFLFEYFSETQRNKGNFPGRFSGRQFSNSRSEMNVSTLELGDSALYLCASSTGTGGNEQFFGPGTRLTVL.

This rearrangement joins TRBV20-1 to TRBJ2-1; TRBD2 aligns across 10 bases. V dropped 6 bases and J dropped 5; count of bases not matched to a gene: 28. Germline-derived CDR1 and CDR2 are DFQATT and SNEGSKA (reference sequence). The CDR3 loop spans 21 amino acids. As DNA, the CDR3 is TGCAGTGCCCCCAGTATAACCCTAGGAGGTTTTTGGACTAGCGGTGACAATGAGCAGTTCTTC. Translating it yields CSAPSITLGGFWTSGDNEQFF.

The gene calls are TRBV7-2 and TRBJ2-7; the match to TRBD2 covers 7 bases. The CDR3 is 17 residues long. From germline, CDR1 is SGHTA and CDR2 FQGNSA. Unmatched junction bases numbered 16, after V lost 3 bases and J lost 5 bases. CDR3 protein: CASSFGRAGLGLHEQYF. The CDR3 nucleotides read TGTGCCAGCAGCTTTGGGAGGGCAGGGTTGGGTCTCCACGAGCAGTACTTC.

The genes are TRBV29-1 and TRBJ1-3; 8 positions match TRBD1. V shed 6 bases and J 8 bases; nucleotides not matched to a gene: 15. Looked up from germline, CDR1 is SQVTM and CDR2 is ANQGSEA. This CDR3 is 15 amino acids long. CDR3 nucleotides: TGCAGCGTACAAATGGGATGGACAGGGAAGGACACCATATATTTT. Residues: CSVQMGWTGKDTIYF.

V gene TRBV10-3 combines with J gene TRBJ2-3; TRBD1 matches at 10 bases. The ends lost 6 bases at V and 3 bases at J; junction bases unmatched: 3. The CDR3 is 14 residues long. CDR1 and CDR2 (germline): ENHRY, SYGVKD. The CDR3 DNA follows: TGTGCCATCAGGCCGGGACAGGGGACAGATACGCAGTATTTT. Amino acids: CAIRPGQGTDTQYF.

The chain combines TRBV29-1 with TRBJ2-5; the D is unclear. CDR1 is SQVTM and CDR2 is ANQGSEA in the germline V gene. The CDR3 runs to 13 residues. The V end lost 1 base, the J end lost 1 base, and 7 bases lay between the germline ends. In DNA, the CDR3 is TGCAGCGTTGAAGTAGTGGCCCAAGAGACCCAGTACTTC. Its translation is CSVEVVAQETQYF.

V gene TRBV27 combines with J gene TRBJ2-5, with unresolved D. The CDR3 is made up of 13 amino acids. Germline assignment: CDR1 MNHEY and CDR2 SMNVEV (reference sequence). V shed 2 bases and J shed 5 bases, with 9 bases lying between them. CDR3 in DNA: TGTGCCAGCAGTTTAAGCGCCCAGGAGACCCAGTACTTC. Amino acids: CASSLSAQETQYF.

V usage is TRBV6-6 and J usage is TRBJ1-5; D unresolved. The germline gives CDR1 MNHNY, CDR2 SVGAGI (reference sequence). The V end was cut by 7 bases, the J end by 1 base, with 5 bases between. This CDR3 has 12 residues. CDR3 in amino acids: CASTWSNQPQHF. CDR3 sequence (DNA): TGTGCCAGCACCTGGAGCAATCAGCCCCAGCATTTT.